Shown below are 2 T cell receptor beta chains from a single sample sequenced in a study of T cell repertoires in cytomegalovirus infection. Via MiXCR, TCRdb re-called the reads, giving one row per CDR3 protein. The sample includes approximately 500,000 distinct CDR3 sequences, 16% of them seen just once. The sample was CD8+ T cells from PBMCs. The receptors come from a human donor in good health (CMV status not recorded). Some clones in this sample may be carry-over from other donors' samples.

In its sample, this clonotype was seen a few times. The V gene is TRBV7-9, the J gene TRBJ1-5; D might be TRBD1 (5 bases). Germline CDR1 reads SEHNR; CDR2 reads FQNEAQ (reference sequence). V dropped 5 bases and J dropped 3 bases, with 14 bases sitting between them. The CDR3 consists of 15 residues. The DNA of the CDR3 is TGTGCCAGCAGCCCAGTGAGGGGTACCAATCAGCCCCAGCATTTT. Its protein product is CASSPVRGTNQPQHF.

V is TRBV6-5 and J is TRBJ2-2; D may be TRBD2 (6 bases). V dropped 6 bases and J dropped 5 bases, with 16 bases sitting between them. The CDR3 contains 15 residues. Germline V CDR1 and CDR2: MNHEY, SVGAGI. The CDR3 protein is CASRSWGRRTGELFF. In DNA form, the CDR3 reads TGTGCCAGCAGATCGTGGGGGAGGAGAACCGGGGAGCTGTTTTTT.